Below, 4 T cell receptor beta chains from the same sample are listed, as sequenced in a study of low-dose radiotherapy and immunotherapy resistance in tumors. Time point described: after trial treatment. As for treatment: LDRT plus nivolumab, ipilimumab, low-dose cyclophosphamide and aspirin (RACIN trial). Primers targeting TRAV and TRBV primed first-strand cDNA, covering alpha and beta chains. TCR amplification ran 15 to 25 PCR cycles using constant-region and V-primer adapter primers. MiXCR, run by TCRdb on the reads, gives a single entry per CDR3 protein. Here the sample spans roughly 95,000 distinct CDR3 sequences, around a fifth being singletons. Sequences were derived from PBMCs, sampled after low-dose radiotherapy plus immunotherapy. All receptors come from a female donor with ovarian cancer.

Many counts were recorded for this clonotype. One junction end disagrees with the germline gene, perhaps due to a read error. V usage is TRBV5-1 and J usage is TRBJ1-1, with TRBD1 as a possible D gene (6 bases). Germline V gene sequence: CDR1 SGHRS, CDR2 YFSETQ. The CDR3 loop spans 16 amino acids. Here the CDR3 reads CASSLAPGTPNTEAFF. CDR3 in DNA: TGTGCCAGCAGCTTGGCCCCCGGGACACCGAACACTGAAGCTTTCTTT.

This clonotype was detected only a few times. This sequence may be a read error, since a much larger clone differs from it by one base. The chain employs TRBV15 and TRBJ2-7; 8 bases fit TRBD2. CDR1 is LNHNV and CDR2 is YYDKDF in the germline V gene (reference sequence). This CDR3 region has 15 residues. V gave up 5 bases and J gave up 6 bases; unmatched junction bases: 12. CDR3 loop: CATSSPGTSIGEQYF. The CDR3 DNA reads TGTGCCACCAGCTCCCCCGGGACTAGTATCGGCGAGCAGTACTTC. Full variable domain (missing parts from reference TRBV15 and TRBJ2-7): DAMVIQNPRYQVTQFGKPVTLSCSQTLNHNVMYWYQQKSSQAPKLLFHYYDKDFNNEADTPDNFQSRRPNTSFCFLDIRSPGLGDTAMYLCATSSPGTSIGEQYFGPGTRLTVT.

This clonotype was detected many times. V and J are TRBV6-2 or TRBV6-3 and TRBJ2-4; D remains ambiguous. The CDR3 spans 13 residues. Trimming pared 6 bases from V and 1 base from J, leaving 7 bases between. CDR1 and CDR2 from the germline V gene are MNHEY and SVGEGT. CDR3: CASREVAKNIQYF. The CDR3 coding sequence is TGTGCCAGCAGAGAAGTGGCCAAAAACATTCAGTACTTC.

CDR3 loop: CASSFQTGLAGELFF. The CDR3, as DNA: TGTGCCAGCAGCTTTCAGACAGGGCTCGCCGGGGAGCTGTTTTTT. This chain links TRBV11-2 with TRBJ2-2; TRBD1 agrees at 7 bases. The J segment lost 6 bases and the V segment lost 3 bases, leaving 7 bases of the junction unmatched. This CDR3 has 15 amino acids. From germline, CDR1 is SGHAT and CDR2 FQNNGV.